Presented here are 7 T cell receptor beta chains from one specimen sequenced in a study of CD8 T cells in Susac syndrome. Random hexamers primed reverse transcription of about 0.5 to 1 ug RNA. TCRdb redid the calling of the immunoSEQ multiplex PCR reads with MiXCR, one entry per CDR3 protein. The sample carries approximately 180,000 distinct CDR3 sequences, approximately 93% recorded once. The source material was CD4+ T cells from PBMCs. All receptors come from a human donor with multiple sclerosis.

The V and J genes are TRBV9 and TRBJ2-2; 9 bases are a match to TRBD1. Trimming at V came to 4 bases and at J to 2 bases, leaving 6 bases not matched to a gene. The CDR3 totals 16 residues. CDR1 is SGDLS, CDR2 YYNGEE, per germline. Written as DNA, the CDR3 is TGTGCCAGCAGCTCGAGGGGACAGGGAAACACCGGGGAGCTGTTTTTT. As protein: CASSSRGQGNTGELFF.

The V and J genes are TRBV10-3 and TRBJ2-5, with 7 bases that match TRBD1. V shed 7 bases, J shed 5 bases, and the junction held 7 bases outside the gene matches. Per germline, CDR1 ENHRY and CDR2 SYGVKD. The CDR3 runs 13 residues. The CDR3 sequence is CAIKGTDRETQYF. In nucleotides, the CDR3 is TGTGCCATCAAAGGGACAGATCGGGAGACCCAGTACTTC.

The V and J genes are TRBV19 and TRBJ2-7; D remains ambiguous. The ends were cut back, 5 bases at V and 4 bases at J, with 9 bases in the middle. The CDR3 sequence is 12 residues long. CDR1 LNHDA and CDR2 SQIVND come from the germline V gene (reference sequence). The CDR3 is CASSAQGYEQYF. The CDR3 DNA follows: TGTGCCAGTAGTGCACAAGGATACGAGCAGTACTTC.

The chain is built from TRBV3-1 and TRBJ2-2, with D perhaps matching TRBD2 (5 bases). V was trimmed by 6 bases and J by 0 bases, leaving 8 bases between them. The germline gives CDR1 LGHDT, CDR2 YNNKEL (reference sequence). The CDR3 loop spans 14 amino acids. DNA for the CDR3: TGTGCCAGCAGACTAGGCGCGAACACCGGGGAGCTGTTTTTT. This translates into CASRLGANTGELFF.

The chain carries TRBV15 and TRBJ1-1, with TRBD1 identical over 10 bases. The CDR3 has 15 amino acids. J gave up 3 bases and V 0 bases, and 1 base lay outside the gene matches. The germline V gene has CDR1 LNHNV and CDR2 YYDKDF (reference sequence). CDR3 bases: TGTGCCACCAGCAGAGATGGGACAGGGGACACTGAAGCTTTCTTT. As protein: CATSRDGTGDTEAFF.

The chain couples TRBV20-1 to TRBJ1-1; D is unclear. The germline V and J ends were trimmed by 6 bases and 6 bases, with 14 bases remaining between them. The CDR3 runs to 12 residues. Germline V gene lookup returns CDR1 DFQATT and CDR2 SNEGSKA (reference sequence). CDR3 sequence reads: CSAEGARSEAFF. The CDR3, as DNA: TGCAGTGCGGAGGGAGCGAGATCTGAAGCTTTCTTT.

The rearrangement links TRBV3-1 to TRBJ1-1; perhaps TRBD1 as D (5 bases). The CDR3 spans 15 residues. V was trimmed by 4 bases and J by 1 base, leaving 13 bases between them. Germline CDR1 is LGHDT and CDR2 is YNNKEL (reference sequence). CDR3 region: CASSPHDRTNTEAFF. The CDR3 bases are TGTGCCAGCAGCCCGCATGACAGAACGAACACTGAAGCTTTCTTT.